The rows below give T cell receptor beta chains drawn from one sample of a study of cytomegalovirus exposure and HLA in healthy donors. Some clones are missing from TCRdb's copy, which holds only in-frame ones; the method was immunoSEQ multiplex PCR. The sample consists of fewer than 90,000 clones, 85% to 95% of them appearing once. The sample taken for sequencing was PBMCs. All receptors come from a woman aged 18-29 years in good health and CMV-seronegative. Each CDR3 is given with its conserved first and last residue. A D gene is named only where the DNA matches it firmly. The size of a clone is reported for some rows only, either as once, few or many, or as a class for expanded clones.

15 | TRBJ2-1 | once | TRBD2 | TRBV6-1 | CASSLPLAGGNEQFF | TGTGCCAGCAGTCTACCACTAGCGGGAGGCAATGAGCAGTTCTTC
13 | TRBJ2-7 | . | . | TRBV27 | CASSFSGAYEQYF | TGTGCCAGCAGTTTTTCGGGAGCCTACGAGCAGTACTTC
15 | TRBJ1-3 | few | TRBD1 | TRBV6-5 | CASRGRGRTGNTIYF | TGTGCCAGCAGGGGAAGGGGGCGGACTGGAAACACCATATATTTT
15 | TRBJ2-7 | . | . | TRBV9 | CASSLDARSGYEQYF | TGTGCCAGCAGCCTTGATGCGCGGTCGGGCTACGAGCAGTACTTC
13 | TRBJ1-2 | . | . | TRBV27 | CASSPRNNYGYTF | TGTGCCAGCAGTCCGCGGAACAACTATGGCTACACCTTC
14 | TRBJ2-1 | . | TRBD2 | TRBV6-1 | CASRATSGNHEQFF | TGTGCCAGCAGGGCGACTAGCGGGAATCATGAGCAGTTCTTC
13 | TRBJ1-2 | . | . | TRBV28 | CASSSGGHYGYTF | TGTGCCAGCAGTTCGGGGGGACACTATGGCTACACCTTC
14 | TRBJ2-7 | once | . | TRBV11-2 | CASSPRRVSYEQYF | TGTGCCAGCAGCCCAAGACGGGTTTCCTACGAGCAGTACTTC
16 | TRBJ1-2 | once | . | TRBV7-9 | CASRNTDRDETYGYTF | TGTGCCAGCAGGAATACGGACAGAGATGAAACCTATGGCTACACCTTC
19 | TRBJ2-2 | . | TRBD2 | TRBV18 | CASSPTRLAGGQYTGELFF | TGTGCCAGCTCACCAACCCGACTAGCGGGAGGGCAATACACCGGGGAGCTGTTTTTT
16 | TRBJ1-5 | . | TRBD1 | TRBV2 | CASSDTVTGLNQPQHF | TGTGCCAGCAGCGATACGGTGACAGGGCTTAATCAGCCCCAGCATTTT
14 | TRBJ2-7 | . | . | TRBV4-2 | CASTPGGLGGEQYF | TGTGCCAGCACCCCAGGTGGTTTGGGAGGCGAGCAGTACTTC
15 | TRBJ2-3 | . | TRBD1 | TRBV18 | CASSPPNTGADTQYF | TGTGCCAGCTCACCACCTAACACAGGGGCAGATACGCAGTATTTT
13 | TRBJ2-1 | . | . | TRBV6-5 | CASSGDLLNEQFF | TGTGCCAGCAGTGGGGACTTACTCAATGAGCAGTTCTTC
17 | TRBJ2-5 | . | TRBD1 | TRBV7-9 | CASSLAGQGTLRETQYF | TGTGCCAGCAGCTTAGCGGGACAGGGGACTCTTAGGGAGACCCAGTACTTC
15 | TRBJ2-5 | . | TRBD2 | TRBV4-2 | CASSQRRGGQETQYF | TGTGCCAGCAGCCAAAGGCGGGGGGGTCAAGAGACCCAGTACTTC
13 | TRBJ1-1 | . | . | TRBV30 | CAWNGGGNTEAFF | TGTGCCTGGAATGGGGGCGGGAACACTGAAGCTTTCTTT
18 | TRBJ2-2 | . | TRBD1 | TRBV7-8 | CASSSDSLRQGADGELFF | TGTGCCAGCAGCTCCGACTCCCTTCGACAGGGGGCTGACGGGGAGCTGTTTTTT
15 | TRBJ1-6 | once | TRBD1 | TRBV5-1 | CASSSLGQGNSPLHF | TGCGCCAGCAGCTCGCTGGGACAGGGGAATTCACCCCTCCACTTT
16 | TRBJ2-3 | . | . | TRBV11-3 | CASSPYQAGGTDTQYF | TGTGCCAGCAGCCCGTATCAGGCTGGGGGGACAGATACGCAGTATTTT
12 | TRBJ1-1 | . | . | TRBV29-1 | CSAKQGNTEAFF | TGCAGCGCGAAACAGGGGAACACTGAAGCTTTCTTT
15 | TRBJ1-1 | . | TRBD1 | TRBV18 | CASSPSGQLNTEAFF | TGTGCCAGCTCACCATCGGGACAGCTGAACACTGAAGCTTTCTTT
16 | TRBJ2-5 | . | TRBD1 | TRBV2 | CASRERQGLSRETQYF | TGTGCCAGCAGGGAGAGACAGGGGCTATCGCGAGAGACCCAGTACTTC
12 | TRBJ2-7 | few | . | TRBV7-9 | CASSPREYEQYF | TGTGCCAGCAGCCCTCGGGAATACGAGCAGTACTTC
23 | TRBJ2-1 | . | TRBD2 | TRBV2 | CASSEQILGTSGRLAPSYNEQFF | TGTGCCAGCAGTGAGCAGATACTAGGAACTAGCGGGAGATTGGCCCCCTCCTACAATGAGCAGTTCTTC
14 | TRBJ2-7 | . | . | TRBV27 | CASSSFPGIYEQYF | TGTGCCAGCAGTTCTTTCCCGGGTATATACGAGCAGTACTTC
15 | TRBJ2-2 | . | . | TRBV5-6 | CASSLAGVRTGELFF | TGTGCCAGCAGCTTGGCAGGGGTACGCACCGGGGAGCTGTTTTTT
15 | TRBJ2-7 | . | TRBD1 | TRBV7-6 | CASSQGQGSSYEQYF | TGTGCCAGCAGCCAAGGACAGGGGAGCTCCTACGAGCAGTACTTC
19 | TRBJ2-2 | . | TRBD2 | TRBV7-9 | CASSLERGITSGNAGELFF | TGTGCCAGCAGCTTAGAGAGGGGGATTACTAGCGGGAACGCCGGGGAGCTGTTTTTT
16 | TRBJ2-2 | . | TRBD2 | TRBV19 | CASSGLAGGITGELFF | TGTGCCAGTAGTGGACTAGCGGGAGGGATCACCGGGGAGCTGTTTTTT
14 | TRBJ2-1 | . | . | TRBV6-1 | CASGGLLAWNEQFF | TGTGCCAGCGGAGGACTATTAGCGTGGAATGAGCAGTTCTTC
14 | TRBJ2-3 | . | TRBD1 | TRBV7-9 | CASERDRDTDTQYF | TGTGCCAGTGAGCGGGACAGGGACACAGATACGCAGTATTTT
18 | TRBJ2-6 | . | TRBD2 | TRBV27 | CASSLYVGSGAGANVLTF | TGTGCCAGCAGTTTATATGTTGGTAGCGGGGCTGGGGCCAACGTCCTGACTTTC
13 | TRBJ2-7 | . | TRBD1 | TRBV5-5 | CASSLRQGYEQYF | TGTGCCAGCAGCCTTCGACAGGGATACGAGCAGTACTTC
16 | TRBJ2-7 | . | TRBD1 | TRBV7-2 | CASSGTGVSLSYEQYF | TGTGCCAGCAGCGGGACAGGGGTTTCTCTCTCCTACGAGCAGTACTTC
13 | TRBJ2-1 | . | . | TRBV27 | CASSLAGINEQFF | TGTGCCAGCAGTTTAGCCGGGATCAATGAGCAGTTCTTC
13 | TRBJ2-7 | few | . | TRBV21-1 | CASTSGGAYEQYF | TGTGCCAGCACTAGCGGGGGGGCCTACGAGCAGTACTTC
15 | TRBJ2-1 | . | TRBD1 | TRBV5-4 | CASSTTDRGAYEQFF | TGTGCCAGCAGCACAACGGACAGGGGGGCTTATGAGCAGTTCTTC
13 | TRBJ1-2 | few | . | TRBV28 | CASSPGGWDGYTF | TGTGCCAGCAGTCCGGGGGGTTGGGATGGCTACACCTTC
14 | TRBJ1-1 | . | . | TRBV5-6 | CASSLLSGKGEAFF | TGTGCCAGCAGCTTGTTATCAGGGAAGGGCGAAGCTTTCTTT
14 | TRBJ2-3 | . | . | TRBV6-1 | CASSRERPGNTQYF | TGTGCCAGCAGCCGGGAACGTCCGGGTAATACGCAGTATTTT
18 | TRBJ2-3 | . | TRBD2 | TRBV11-1 | CASSLVSGRPWGTDTQYF | TGTGCCAGCAGCTTAGTGAGCGGGAGGCCTTGGGGCACAGATACGCAGTATTTT
13 | TRBJ2-7 | once | . | TRBV11-3 | CASSFIAGHEQYF | TGTGCCAGCAGCTTCATTGCAGGCCACGAGCAGTACTTC
14 | TRBJ2-1 | . | . | TRBV7-9 | CASSPVSLHNEQFF | TGTGCCAGCAGCCCAGTCTCGCTCCACAATGAGCAGTTCTTC
16 | TRBJ2-1 | . | . | TRBV7-9 | CASSSSDTRAYNEQFF | TGTGCCAGCAGTTCTAGCGATACTAGAGCCTACAATGAGCAGTTCTTC
17 | TRBJ2-1 | . | . | TRBV4-1 | CASSQKVRDKPYNEQFF | TGCGCCAGCAGCCAAAAGGTTCGGGACAAGCCCTACAATGAGCAGTTCTTC